This T cell receptor (beta chain) was obtained from a study of shared clonotypes between healthy human individuals. Study-wide context: Researchers assigned three CD4 naive, three CD4 memory, two CD8 naive and one CD8 memory plate to each donor. The study's findings and limits: Of the naive CD4 clonotypes, around 4.9% were shared across a few donors. Despite large depth, rarefaction showed incomplete sorted-subset sequencing.

This CDR3 spans 13 amino acids. V was shortened by 7 bases and J by 6 bases, with 16 bases between the two germline ends. Germline V gives CDR1 MNHNS, CDR2 SASEGT. With regard to this clone: No antigen is known for it.

Authors' processing steps: ImmunoSEQ only sent back junction sequences with no quality scores, so filtering was done differently. Some clones are missing from TCRdb's copy, which holds only in-frame ones; the method was immunoSEQ multiplex PCR. For V, J and clone size, that table is used; D and trimming come from the DNA. This sample has some 1,600,000 clones, with around 98% found just once. The TCR was taken from a man aged 25 to 40 in good health. Sequencing was carried out using naive CD4+ T cells sorted from blood. This sample's subset: CD45RA+ positively selected. This sequence joins TRBV6-1 and TRBJ2-7; D might be TRBD1 (6 bases). The CDR3 is CASKTSGVGEQYF. DNA of the CDR3: TGTGCCAGCAAGACCTCAGGGGTCGGCGAGCAGTACTTC.